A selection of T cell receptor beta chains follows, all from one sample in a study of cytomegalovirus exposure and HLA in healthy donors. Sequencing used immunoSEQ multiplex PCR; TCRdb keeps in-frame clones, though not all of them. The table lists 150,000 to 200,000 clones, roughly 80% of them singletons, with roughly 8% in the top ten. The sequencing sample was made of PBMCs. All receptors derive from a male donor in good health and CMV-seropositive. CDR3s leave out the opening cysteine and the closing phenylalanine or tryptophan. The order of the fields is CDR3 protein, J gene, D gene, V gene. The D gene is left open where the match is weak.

ASSQFVQTEAF	TRBJ1-1	-	TRBV14
ASSITQGTYEQY	TRBJ2-7	-	TRBV2
ASSLVGQGAGYGYT	TRBJ1-2	TRBD1	TRBV11-3
ASSSLAEGSYEQY	TRBJ2-7	TRBD2	TRBV28
ASSSGSHYGYT	TRBJ1-2	-	TRBV28
AIRTSGGETQY	TRBJ2-5	TRBD2	TRBV2
ATSPQGDYEQY	TRBJ2-7	TRBD1	TRBV15
SATKEETQY	TRBJ2-5	-	TRBV20-1
ASSTPQQHSEKLF	TRBJ1-4	-	TRBV19
ASSRGTGNTGELF	TRBJ2-2	TRBD1	TRBV19
ASSLGQGPFEAF	TRBJ1-1	TRBD1	TRBV5-4
ASSETGEVGYT	TRBJ1-2	TRBD1	TRBV6-1
ASSTGFTYEQY	TRBJ2-7	-	TRBV19
ASSGTSGSFLEQY	TRBJ2-7	TRBD2	TRBV5-4
ASSFRGSSGNTIY	TRBJ1-3	-	TRBV13
AWSRGGGTDTQY	TRBJ2-3	TRBD2	TRBV30
SIGQGGRSGEQF	TRBJ2-1	TRBD2	TRBV27
ASSSQAGGEAF	TRBJ1-1	TRBD1	TRBV5-1
ASSPPYSRNEKLF	TRBJ1-4	-	TRBV18
ASISGEARLAF	TRBJ1-1	-	TRBV6-5
ATSRDHGTASGNTIY	TRBJ1-3	-	TRBV15
ASSTSRNEQY	TRBJ2-7	-	TRBV7-9
ASSRTGADEKLF	TRBJ1-4	TRBD1	TRBV19
ASSLALGSSYNEQF	TRBJ2-1	-	TRBV5-1
ASRPSGSTEAF	TRBJ1-1	-	TRBV27
ASSTKTSGRGKYEQY	TRBJ2-7	TRBD2	TRBV19
ASSQGAGTGNTIY	TRBJ1-3	-	TRBV4-3
ASSLFGENTEAF	TRBJ1-1	-	TRBV27
ASSRVGQGATEAF	TRBJ1-1	TRBD1	TRBV5-1
ASSPSFGELF	TRBJ2-2	-	TRBV27
ASSPRSGSHGYT	TRBJ1-2	-	TRBV5-6
ATSSDRAAHTQY	TRBJ2-3	TRBD1	TRBV15
ASSEAFQVEAF	TRBJ1-1	-	TRBV6-1
ASSLRTGRYEQY	TRBJ2-7	TRBD1	TRBV13
ASRRTRDRNEQY	TRBJ2-7	-	TRBV21-1
ASSSGTGTAGNTIY	TRBJ1-3	TRBD1	TRBV5-1
ASSLQGQKNTEAF	TRBJ1-1	TRBD1	TRBV27
ASSPDPGTGEQY	TRBJ2-7	TRBD1	TRBV7-2
ASSLTTGSNQPQH	TRBJ1-5	TRBD1	TRBV5-1
ASSLSEGQPYEQY	TRBJ2-7	TRBD1	TRBV5-5
ASSDDGQGAGYGYT	TRBJ1-2	TRBD1	TRBV5-1
ASSSDRGNQPQH	TRBJ1-5	TRBD1	TRBV6-6
ASSLGGTLEGF	TRBJ1-1	-	TRBV7-9
ASSQGAVMNTEAF	TRBJ1-1	-	TRBV7-2
ASSLWTGGDPF	TRBJ1-1	TRBD1	TRBV27
SVAQGTWNTEAF	TRBJ1-1	-	TRBV29-1
ASSDPGTATNEKLF	TRBJ1-4	TRBD1	TRBV2
AISPGLASYNEQF	TRBJ2-1	TRBD2	TRBV10-3
ASSVGGSPYEQY	TRBJ2-7	TRBD2	TRBV9
SAGSGLAEF	TRBJ2-1	TRBD2	TRBV20-1
AWSVVLGMNEQY	TRBJ2-7	-	TRBV30